These 7 T cell receptor beta chains came from one sample sequenced in a study of blood T cell repertoires in COVID-19. Repertoires were generated with immunoSEQ multiplex PCR, while TCRdb's copy carries only in-frame clones and drops some. The table has more than 250,000 clones, 92% seen once. Sequenced: PBMCs or T cells enriched from blood (not recorded which). These TCRs come from a woman younger than 45 who had recovered from COVID-19.

The chain uses TRBV27 and TRBJ2-7; 14 nucleotides agree with TRBD2. There are 21 residues in the CDR3. V shed 4 bases and J 0 bases; nucleotides not matched to a gene: 17. Germline V lookup: CDR1 MNHEY, CDR2 SMNVEV (reference sequence). The CDR3 protein is CASSCPTSGGAGRFSSYEQYF. In DNA form, the CDR3 reads TGTGCCAGCAGTTGCCCGACTAGCGGGGGGGCGGGGAGGTTTAGCTCCTACGAGCAGTACTTC.

This chain uses TRBV7-2 with TRBJ1-1, with 9 bases fitting TRBD1. V gave up 7 bases and J gave up 3 bases; unmatched junction bases: 9. The CDR3 spans 15 residues. Germline CDR1 SGHTA, CDR2 FQGNSA. For the CDR3, the DNA is TGTGCCAGCACCCCACAGGGGGCCCTGGACACTGAAGCTTTCTTT. Its translation is CASTPQGALDTEAFF.

The gene calls are TRBV28 and TRBJ1-6, with D maybe TRBD1 (5 bases). V lost 3 bases to trimming and J lost 7 bases, with 16 bases between them. Germline V lookup: CDR1 MDHEN, CDR2 SYDVKM. The CDR3 is made up of 16 amino acids. The CDR3 loop is CASSFRGGGRNSPLHF. The CDR3 DNA reads TGTGCCAGCAGTTTCCGCGGGGGAGGTAGAAATTCACCCCTCCACTTT.

The V and J genes are TRBV6-2 or TRBV6-3 and TRBJ1-5, with 7 bases fitting TRBD1. Germline V gene lookup returns CDR1 MNHEY and CDR2 SVGEGT. The V segment lost 5 bases and the J segment 5 bases; nucleotides outside the gene matches: 12. The CDR3 length is 16 residues. The CDR3 nucleotides are TGTGCCAGCAGTCCCGACCTAGACAGGGCGGATCAGCCCCAGCATTTT. The encoded protein is CASSPDLDRADQPQHF.

The CDR3, as DNA: TGTGCCACCGGGGGGGGAAACTATGGCTACACCTTC. This translates into CATGGGNYGYTF. The rearrangement joins TRBV2 to TRBJ1-2; maybe TRBD1 (5 bases). Trimming pared 10 bases from V and 2 bases from J, leaving 11 bases between. Germline V gene sequence: CDR1 SNHLY, CDR2 FYNNEI. This CDR3 comprises 12 residues.

The V call is TRBV19, the J call TRBJ2-3; tentatively, D is TRBD2 (5 bases). CDR1 is LNHDA, CDR2 SQIVND, per germline (reference sequence). This CDR3 is built from 13 residues. Trimming took off 8 bases at V and 2 bases at J, with 11 bases between the two ends. The CDR3, as DNA: TGTGCCAGTTGGGAGCAGGCCACAGATACGCAGTATTTT. Protein product: CASWEQATDTQYF.

The chain joins TRBV6-5 to TRBJ2-7; weak D call: TRBD2 (5 bases). Trimming shortened V by 6 bases and J by 2 bases, and 14 bases separated the two germline ends. This CDR3 region has 14 residues. CDR1 is MNHEY and CDR2 is SVGAGI in the germline V gene. The chain's CDR3 is CASSPGLVTYEQYF. The CDR3 region has the DNA TGTGCCAGCAGCCCAGGACTCGTAACCTACGAGCAGTACTTC.